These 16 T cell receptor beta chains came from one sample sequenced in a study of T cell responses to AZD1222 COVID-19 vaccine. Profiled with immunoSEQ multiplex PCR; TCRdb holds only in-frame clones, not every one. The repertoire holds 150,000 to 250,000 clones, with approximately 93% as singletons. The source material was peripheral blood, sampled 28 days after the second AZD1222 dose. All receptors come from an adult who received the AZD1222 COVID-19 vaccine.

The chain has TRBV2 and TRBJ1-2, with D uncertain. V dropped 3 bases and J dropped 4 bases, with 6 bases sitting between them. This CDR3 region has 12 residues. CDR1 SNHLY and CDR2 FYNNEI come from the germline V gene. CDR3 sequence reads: CASSDGLYGYTF. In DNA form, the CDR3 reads TGTGCCAGCAGTGATGGACTCTATGGCTACACCTTC.

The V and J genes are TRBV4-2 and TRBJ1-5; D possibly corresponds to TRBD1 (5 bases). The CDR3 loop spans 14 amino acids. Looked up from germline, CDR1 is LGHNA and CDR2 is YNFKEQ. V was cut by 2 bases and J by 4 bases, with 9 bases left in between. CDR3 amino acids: CASSQLDRNQPQHF. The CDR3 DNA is TGTGCCAGCAGCCAACTCGACAGAAATCAGCCCCAGCATTTT.

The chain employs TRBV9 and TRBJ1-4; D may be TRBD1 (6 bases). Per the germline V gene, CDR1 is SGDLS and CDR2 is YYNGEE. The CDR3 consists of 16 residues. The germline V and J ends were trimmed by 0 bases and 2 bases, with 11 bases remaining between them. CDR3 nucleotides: TGTGCCAGCAGCGTAGGGGTAGGGGGGACTAATGAAAAACTGTTTTTT. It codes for CASSVGVGGTNEKLFF.

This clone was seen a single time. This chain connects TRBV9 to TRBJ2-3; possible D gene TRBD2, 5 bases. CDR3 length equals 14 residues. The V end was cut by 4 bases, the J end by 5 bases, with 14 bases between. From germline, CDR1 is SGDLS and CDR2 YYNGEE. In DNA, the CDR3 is TGTGCCAGCAGCCTCCGGAGCAGCGGAGATACGCAGTATTTT. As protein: CASSLRSSGDTQYF.

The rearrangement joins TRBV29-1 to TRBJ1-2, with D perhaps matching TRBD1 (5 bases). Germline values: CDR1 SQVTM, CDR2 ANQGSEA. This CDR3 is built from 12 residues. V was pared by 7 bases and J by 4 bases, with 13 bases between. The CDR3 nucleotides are TGCAGCGGGCAGGGCCGGGGCTATGGCTACACCTTC. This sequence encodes CSGQGRGYGYTF.

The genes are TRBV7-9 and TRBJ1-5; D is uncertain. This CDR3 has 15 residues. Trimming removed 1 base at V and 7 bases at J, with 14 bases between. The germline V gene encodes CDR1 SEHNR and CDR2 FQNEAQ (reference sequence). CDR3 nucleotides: TGTGCCAGCAGCTTAGGTAGAGGATATGGCCAGCCCCAGCATTTT. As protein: CASSLGRGYGQPQHF.

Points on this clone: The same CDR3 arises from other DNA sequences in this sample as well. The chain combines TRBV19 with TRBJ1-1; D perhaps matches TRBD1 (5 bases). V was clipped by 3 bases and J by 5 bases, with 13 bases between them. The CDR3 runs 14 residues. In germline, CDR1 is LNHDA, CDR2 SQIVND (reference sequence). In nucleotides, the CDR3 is TGTGCCAGTAGTATCCTCGGGGGTGGGACTGAAGCTTTCTTT. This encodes CASSILGGGTEAFF.

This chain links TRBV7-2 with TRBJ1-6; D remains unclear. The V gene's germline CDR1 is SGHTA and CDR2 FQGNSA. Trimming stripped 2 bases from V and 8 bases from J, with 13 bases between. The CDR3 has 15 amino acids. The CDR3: CASSLSGRVDSPLHF. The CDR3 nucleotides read TGTGCCAGCAGCTTATCAGGCCGGGTAGATTCACCCCTCCACTTT. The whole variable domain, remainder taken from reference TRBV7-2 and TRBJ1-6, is GAGVSQSPSNKVTEKGKDVELRCDPISGHTALYWYRQSLGQGLEFLIYFQGNSAPDKSGLPSDRFSAERTGGSVSTLTIQRTQQEDSAVYLCASSLSGRVDSPLHFGNGTRLTVT.

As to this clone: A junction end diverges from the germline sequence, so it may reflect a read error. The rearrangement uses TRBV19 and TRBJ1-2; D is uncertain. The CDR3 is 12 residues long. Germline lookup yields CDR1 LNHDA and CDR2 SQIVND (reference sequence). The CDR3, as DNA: TGTGCCAGTAGTCCACCGGACCCCCGCCTGGCCTTC. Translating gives CASSPPDPRLAF. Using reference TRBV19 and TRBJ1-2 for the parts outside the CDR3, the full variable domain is DGGITQSPKYLFRKEGQNVTLSCEQNLNHDAMYWYRQDPGQGLRLIYYSQIVNDFQKGDIAEGYSVSREKKESFPLTVTSAQKNPTAFYLCASSPPDPRLAFGSGTRLTVV.

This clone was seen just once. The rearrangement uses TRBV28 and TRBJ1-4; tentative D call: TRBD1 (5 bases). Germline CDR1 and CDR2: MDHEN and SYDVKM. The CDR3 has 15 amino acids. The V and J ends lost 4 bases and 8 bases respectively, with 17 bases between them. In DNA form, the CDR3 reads TGTGCCAGCAGTTACAGGCTTCGCGTGGGGGAAAAACTGTTTTTT. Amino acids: CASSYRLRVGEKLFF.

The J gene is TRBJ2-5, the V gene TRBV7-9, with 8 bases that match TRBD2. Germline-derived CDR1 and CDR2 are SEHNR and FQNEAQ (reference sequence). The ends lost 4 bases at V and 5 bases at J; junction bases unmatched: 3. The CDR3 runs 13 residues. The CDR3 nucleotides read TGTGCCAGCAGCTACGGGGGGGCCGAGACCCAGTACTTC. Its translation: CASSYGGAETQYF.

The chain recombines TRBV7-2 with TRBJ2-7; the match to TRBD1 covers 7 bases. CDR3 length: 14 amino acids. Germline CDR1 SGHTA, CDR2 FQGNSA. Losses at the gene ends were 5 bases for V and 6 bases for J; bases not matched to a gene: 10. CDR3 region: CASSRWDRGVEQYF. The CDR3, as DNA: TGTGCCAGCAGCCGCTGGGACAGAGGGGTCGAGCAGTACTTC. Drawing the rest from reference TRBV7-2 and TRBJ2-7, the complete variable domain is GAGVSQSPSNKVTEKGKDVELRCDPISGHTALYWYRQSLGQGLEFLIYFQGNSAPDKSGLPSDRFSAERTGGSVSTLTIQRTQQEDSAVYLCASSRWDRGVEQYFGPGTRLTVT.

The CDR3 reads CASSLPMLAGASTDTQYF. CDR3 nucleotides: TGTGCCAGCAGCTTACCCATGCTAGCGGGGGCTAGCACAGATACGCAGTATTTT. The J gene is TRBJ2-3, the V gene TRBV7-8; TRBD2 agrees at 10 bases. Germline V CDR1 and CDR2: SGHVS, FQNEAQ. With 2 bases clipped from V and 0 bases from J, the junction kept 8 bases outside the gene matches. CDR3 size: 18 residues.

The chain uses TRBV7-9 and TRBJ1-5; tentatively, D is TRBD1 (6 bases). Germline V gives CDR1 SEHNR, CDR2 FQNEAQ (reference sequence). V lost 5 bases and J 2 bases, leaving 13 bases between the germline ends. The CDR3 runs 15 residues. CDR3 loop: CASSRTGTRNQPQHF. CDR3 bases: TGTGCCAGCAGCCGAACCGGGACACGCAATCAGCCCCAGCATTTT.

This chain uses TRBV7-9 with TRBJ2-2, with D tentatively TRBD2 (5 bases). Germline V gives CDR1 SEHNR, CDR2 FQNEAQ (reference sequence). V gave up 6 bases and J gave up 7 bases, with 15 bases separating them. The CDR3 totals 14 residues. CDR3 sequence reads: CASRSTEGGGELFF. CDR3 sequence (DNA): TGTGCCAGCAGATCCACGGAAGGAGGCGGGGAGCTGTTTTTT. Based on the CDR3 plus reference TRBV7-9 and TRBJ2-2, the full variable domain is DTGVSQNPRHKITKRGQNVTFRCDPISEHNRLYWYRQTLGQGPEFLTYFQNEAQLEKSRLLSDRFSAERPKGSFSTLEIQRTEQGDSAMYLCASRSTEGGGELFFGEGSRLTVL.

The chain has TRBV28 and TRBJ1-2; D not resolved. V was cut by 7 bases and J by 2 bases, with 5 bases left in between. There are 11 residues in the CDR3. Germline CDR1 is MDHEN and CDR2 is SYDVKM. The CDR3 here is CASTENYGYTF. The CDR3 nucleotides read TGTGCCAGCACCGAGAACTATGGCTACACCTTC.